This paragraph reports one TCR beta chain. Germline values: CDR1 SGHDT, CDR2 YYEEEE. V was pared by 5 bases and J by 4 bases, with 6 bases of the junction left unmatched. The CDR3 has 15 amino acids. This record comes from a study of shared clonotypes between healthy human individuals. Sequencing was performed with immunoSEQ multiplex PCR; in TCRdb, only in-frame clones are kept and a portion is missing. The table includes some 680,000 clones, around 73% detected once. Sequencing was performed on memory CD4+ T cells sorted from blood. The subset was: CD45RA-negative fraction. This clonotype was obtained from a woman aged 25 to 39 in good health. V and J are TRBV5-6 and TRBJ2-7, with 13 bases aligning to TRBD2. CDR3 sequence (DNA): TGTGCCAGCAGACGAGGGACTAGCGGGATTTACGAGCAGTACTTC. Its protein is CASRRGTSGIYEQYF.